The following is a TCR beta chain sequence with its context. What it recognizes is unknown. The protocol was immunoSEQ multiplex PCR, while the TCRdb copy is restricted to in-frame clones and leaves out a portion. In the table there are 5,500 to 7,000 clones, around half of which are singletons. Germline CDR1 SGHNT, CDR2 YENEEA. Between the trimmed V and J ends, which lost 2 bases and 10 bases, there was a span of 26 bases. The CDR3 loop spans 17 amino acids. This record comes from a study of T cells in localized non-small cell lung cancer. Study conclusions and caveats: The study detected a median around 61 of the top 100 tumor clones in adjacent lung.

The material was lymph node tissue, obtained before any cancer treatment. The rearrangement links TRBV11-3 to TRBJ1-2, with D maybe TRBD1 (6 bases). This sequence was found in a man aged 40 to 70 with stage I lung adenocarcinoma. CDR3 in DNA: TGTGCCAGCAGCTTATATTCCTCCCCAGCTGGGGGCCCCGACTACACCTTC. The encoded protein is CASSLYSSPAGGPDYTF.